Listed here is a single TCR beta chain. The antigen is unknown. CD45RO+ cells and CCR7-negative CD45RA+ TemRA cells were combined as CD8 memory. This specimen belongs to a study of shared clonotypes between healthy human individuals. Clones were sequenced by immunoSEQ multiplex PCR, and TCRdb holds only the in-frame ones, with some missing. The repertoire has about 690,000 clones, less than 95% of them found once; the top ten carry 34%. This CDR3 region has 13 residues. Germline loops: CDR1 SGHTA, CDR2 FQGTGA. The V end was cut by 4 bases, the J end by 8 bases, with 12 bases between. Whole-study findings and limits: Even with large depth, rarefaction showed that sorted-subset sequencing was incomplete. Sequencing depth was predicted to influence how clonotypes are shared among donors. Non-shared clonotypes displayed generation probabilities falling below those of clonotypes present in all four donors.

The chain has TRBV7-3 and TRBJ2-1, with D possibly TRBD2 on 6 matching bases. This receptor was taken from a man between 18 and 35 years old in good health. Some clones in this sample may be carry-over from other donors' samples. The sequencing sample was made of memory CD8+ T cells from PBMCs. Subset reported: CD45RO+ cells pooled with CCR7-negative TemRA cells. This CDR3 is CASSSGLGDEQFF. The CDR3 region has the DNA TGTGCCAGCAGCTCGGGACTGGGCGATGAGCAGTTCTTC.